The 23 T cell receptor beta chains given below trace back to one sample, sequenced in a study of blood T cell repertoires in COVID-19. Sequencing used immunoSEQ multiplex PCR; TCRdb keeps in-frame clones, though not all of them. The sample gives around 160,000 clones, about 86% of which show up once; roughly 8% is in the top ten. The sequenced sample was peripheral blood. Every receptor here comes from a man aged 60-69 years with acute or convalescent COVID-19.

This clone turned up a few times. The chain has TRBV19 and TRBJ1-2; D is perhaps TRBD1 (5 bases). Germline V gene lookup returns CDR1 LNHDA and CDR2 SQIVND (reference sequence). Trimming cost V 5 bases and J 0 bases, with 13 bases left between them. The CDR3 consists of 15 residues. The CDR3 region has the DNA TGTGCCAGTAGTTTGCGCTCGGGGGCTAACTATGGCTACACCTTC. Amino acids: CASSLRSGANYGYTF.

CDR3 in amino acids: CASSLGQGRTEAFF. DNA of the CDR3: TGCGCCAGCAGCTTGGGGCAGGGGCGGACTGAAGCTTTCTTT. The chain couples TRBV5-1 to TRBJ1-1; weak D call: TRBD1 (6 bases). The CDR3 length is 14 residues. Germline lookup yields CDR1 SGHRS and CDR2 YFSETQ. V was clipped by 0 bases and J by 5 bases, with 11 bases between them. Combining the CDR3 with reference TRBV5-1 and TRBJ1-1 gives the whole variable domain KAGVTQTPRYLIKTRGQQVTLSCSPISGHRSVSWYQQTPGQGLQFLFEYFSETQRNKGNFPGRFSGRQFSNSRSEMNVSTLELGDSALYLCASSLGQGRTEAFFGQGTRLTVV.

V and J are TRBV5-1 and TRBJ1-1; maybe TRBD1 (6 bases). Germline CDR1 SGHRS, CDR2 YFSETQ. The CDR3 sequence is 15 residues long. The V and J ends lost 4 bases and 1 base respectively, with 14 bases between them. The CDR3 sequence: CASSISGDPNTEAFF. CDR3 nucleotides: TGCGCCAGCAGCATTTCAGGGGACCCGAACACTGAAGCTTTCTTT.

The chain uses TRBV28 and TRBJ1-2; D ambiguous. V lost 4 bases and J lost 4, with 19 bases in between. The CDR3 spans 16 residues. Germline CDR1 MDHEN, CDR2 SYDVKM. The CDR3 DNA follows: TGTGCCAGCAGTTCACCATCCGGAGGTCTTGGCTATGGCTACACCTTC. Protein: CASSSPSGGLGYGYTF.

The DNA for the CDR3 is TGTGCCAGCAGCTTAGGGGCAGGGGCGGACGAGACCCAGTACTTC. Protein product: CASSLGAGADETQYF. The chain combines TRBV7-9 with TRBJ2-5, with D maybe TRBD1 (6 bases). Germline CDR1 reads SEHNR; CDR2 reads FQNEAQ (reference sequence). V gave up 1 base and J gave up 5 bases, with 14 bases separating them. The CDR3 sequence is 15 residues long.

The chain couples TRBV2 to TRBJ1-3, with D unresolved. Deletions cut 4 bases from V and 4 bases from J, with 8 bases between. From germline, CDR1 is SNHLY and CDR2 FYNNEI. The CDR3 sequence is 13 residues long. The CDR3 DNA follows: TGTGCCAGCAGTGGACATAGAGGAAACACCATATATTTT. This translates into CASSGHRGNTIYF.

The rearrangement uses TRBV18 and TRBJ2-7; D is unclear. The CDR3 is made up of 12 amino acids. Germline CDR1 KGHSH, CDR2 LQKENI. Trimming took 4 bases from V and 5 from J, leaving 9 bases between them. Written as DNA, the CDR3 is TGTGCCAGCTCACACGATATAGACGAGCAGTACTTC. Protein: CASSHDIDEQYF.

The chain combines TRBV7-3 with TRBJ2-5, with TRBD2 as a possible D gene (6 bases). Trimming removed 5 bases at V and 5 bases at J, with 18 bases between. Germline CDR1 is SGHTA and CDR2 is FQGTGA. The CDR3 totals 15 residues. Here the CDR3 reads CASSISGSPMETQYF. CDR3 bases: TGTGCCAGCAGCATCAGCGGGTCCCCTATGGAGACCCAGTACTTC.

V is TRBV5-1 and J is TRBJ1-2; D is unresolved. Germline V gene sequence: CDR1 SGHRS, CDR2 YFSETQ. The CDR3 sequence is 13 residues long. Trimming removed 6 bases at V and 0 bases at J, with 9 bases between. CDR3 in DNA: TGCGCCAGCACAACGGGGACTAACTATGGCTACACCTTC. It specifies CASTTGTNYGYTF.

The rearrangement links TRBV6-5 to TRBJ2-7; D is possibly TRBD2 (7 bases). Germline CDR1 reads MNHEY; CDR2 reads SVGAGI. The CDR3 has 12 residues. Trimming stripped 5 bases from V and 5 bases from J, with 10 bases between. This chain's CDR3 is CASSRGGDEQYF. DNA for the CDR3: TGTGCCAGCAGTAGGGGGGGAGACGAGCAGTACTTC.

The rearrangement joins TRBV7-2 to TRBJ1-2, with D perhaps matching TRBD1 (5 bases). Looked up from germline, CDR1 is SGHTA and CDR2 is FQGNSA. V was cut by 0 bases and J by 0 bases, with 17 bases left in between. CDR3 size: 18 residues. The CDR3 bases are TGTGCCAGCAGCTTAGCTAGGGGCAGCCCCCTAGCTAACTATGGCTACACCTTC. Translating it yields CASSLARGSPLANYGYTF.

This clone was observed a few times. The rearrangement uses TRBV2 and TRBJ1-2; TRBD1 is a possible D gene (5 bases). The CDR3 is made up of 16 amino acids. Germline V gene data show CDR1 as SNHLY and CDR2 as FYNNEI. Trimming cost V 2 bases and J 8 bases, with 21 bases left between them. The CDR3 sequence is CASSENSGGAGRGYTF. The CDR3 bases are TGTGCCAGCAGTGAAAATTCGGGTGGGGCAGGGCGCGGCTACACCTTC.

Here the CDR3 reads CASSFGQGNTEAFF. CDR3 nucleotide sequence: TGTGCCAGTAGTTTTGGACAGGGAAACACTGAAGCTTTCTTT. V usage is TRBV19 and J usage is TRBJ1-1; 8 positions match TRBD1. CDR3 size: 14 residues. The V segment lost 5 bases and the J segment 2 bases; nucleotides outside the gene matches: 4. Germline values: CDR1 LNHDA, CDR2 SQIVND (reference sequence).

The rearrangement joins TRBV27 to TRBJ2-1, with D tentatively TRBD1 (6 bases). The V end lost 1 base, the J end lost 9 bases, and 13 bases lay between the germline ends. The germline V gene has CDR1 MNHEY and CDR2 SMNVEV (reference sequence). The length of the CDR3 is 14 residues. The CDR3 sequence is CASSLWAGDGEQFF. For the CDR3, the DNA is TGTGCCAGCAGTTTATGGGCAGGGGATGGTGAGCAGTTCTTC.

J is TRBJ1-1 and V is TRBV2, with D tentatively TRBD1 (5 bases). The germline CDR1 and CDR2 sequences are SNHLY and FYNNEI. Between the trimmed V and J ends, which lost 6 bases and 5 bases, there was a span of 19 bases. The CDR3 has 15 residues. The CDR3 DNA reads as TGTGCCAGCAGCCCCAGAGGGCCCGGGGGGACTGAAGCTTTCTTT. Translation gives CASSPRGPGGTEAFF.

The chain is built from TRBV23-1 and TRBJ1-1; D not certain. TRBV23-1 is assigned to the ORF class and has an uncertain function. This CDR3 has 12 residues. V lost 8 bases, J lost 0 bases, and 7 bases lay in between. The CDR3 is CASLAMNTEAFF. In DNA, the CDR3 is TGCGCCAGCCTCGCTATGAACACTGAAGCTTTCTTT.

The CDR3 loop reads CASSLDSSTEAFF. DNA of the CDR3: TGTGCCAGCAGCTTAGACTCTTCCACTGAAGCTTTCTTT. The chain has TRBV7-2 and TRBJ1-1; D is undetermined. The V end lost 1 base, the J end lost 4 bases, and 7 bases lay between the germline ends. Germline CDR1 and CDR2: SGHTA and FQGNSA. CDR3 size: 13 residues. Full variable domain (rest looked up from reference TRBV7-2 and TRBJ1-1): GAGVSQSPSNKVTEKGKDVELRCDPISGHTALYWYRQSLGQGLEFLIYFQGNSAPDKSGLPSDRFSAERTGGSVSTLTIQRTQQEDSAVYLCASSLDSSTEAFFGQGTRLTVV.

This chain links TRBV11-2 with TRBJ2-5, with 9 bases identical to TRBD2. V lost 5 bases and J lost 7; bases outside the gene matches: 11. Germline V gene lookup returns CDR1 SGHAT and CDR2 FQNNGV. The CDR3 length is 15 residues. This CDR3 reads CASSIRLAAGGTQYF. The CDR3 DNA is TGTGCCAGCAGCATTAGACTAGCGGCGGGGGGGACCCAGTACTTC. The full variable domain, in which reference TRBV11-2 and TRBJ2-5 provide the parts outside the CDR3, is EAGVAQSPRYKIIEKRQSVAFWCNPISGHATLYWYQQILGQGPKLLIQFQNNGVVDDSQLPKDRFSAERLKGVDSTLKIQPAKLEDSAVYLCASSIRLAAGGTQYFGPGTRLLVL.

This chain uses TRBV4-2 with TRBJ2-7, with TRBD1 matching 11 bases. V trimming: 3 bases; J trimming: 0 bases; junction bases outside the gene matches: 7. CDR3 length equals 17 residues. Germline values: CDR1 LGHNA, CDR2 YNFKEQ. The CDR3 DNA reads as TGTGCCAGCAGCCACGGACAGGGGGCTGTTAGCTCCTACGAGCAGTACTTC. It is translated as CASSHGQGAVSSYEQYF.

J is TRBJ2-2 and V is TRBV19; D call uncertain. Germline lookup yields CDR1 LNHDA and CDR2 SQIVND (reference sequence). V was clipped by 3 bases and J by 7 bases, with 12 bases between them. The CDR3 runs to 14 residues. CDR3 loop: CASSIPERGGELFF. CDR3 sequence (DNA): TGTGCCAGTAGTATCCCGGAGCGCGGCGGGGAGCTGTTTTTT.

This chain joins TRBV9 and TRBJ2-1; a weak D match, TRBD2 (5 bases). Germline CDR1 reads SGDLS; CDR2 reads YYNGEE. The CDR3 sequence is 15 residues long. V gave up 1 base and J gave up 2 bases, with 10 bases separating them. The CDR3 nucleotides are TGTGCCAGCAGCGTAACGGGAACGGCCTACAATGAGCAGTTCTTC. The encoded protein is CASSVTGTAYNEQFF.

This sequence joins TRBV2 and TRBJ1-1; no reliable D call. The germline gives CDR1 SNHLY, CDR2 FYNNEI. Trimming pared 6 bases from V and 2 bases from J, leaving 7 bases between. The CDR3 runs 12 residues. DNA for the CDR3: TGTGCCAGCAGGAGAGAAAACACTGAAGCTTTCTTT. It translates to CASRRENTEAFF.

This clone was found a few times. The J gene is TRBJ1-3, the V gene TRBV5-1; D perhaps matches TRBD1 (5 bases). The CDR3 contains 14 residues. CDR1 and CDR2 from the germline V gene are SGHRS and YFSETQ. Trimming shortened V by 4 bases and J by 3 bases, and 11 bases separated the two germline ends. The CDR3 DNA is TGCGCCAGCAGCCCGGGCAGGGATGGAAACACCATATATTTT. Protein product: CASSPGRDGNTIYF.